These 20 T cell receptor beta chains were sequenced from one sample in a study of Ad26.COV2.S vaccination and SARS-CoV-2 variants. Sequencing was performed with immunoSEQ multiplex PCR; in TCRdb, only in-frame clones are kept and a portion is missing. In the table there are around 320,000 clones, around four fifths of which are singletons. The treatment: some 20 received Ad26.COV2.S at low or high dose, single or two shots; roughly five received placebo; per-sample allocation not given. After the first vaccine or placebo injection, samples were drawn on day 63. The specimen comprised peripheral blood, sampled in a trial of Ad26.COV2.S vaccine versus placebo. These receptors were obtained from a person between 18 and 65 years old who received the Ad26.COV2.S COVID-19 vaccine or a placebo.

The chain couples TRBV6-5 to TRBJ2-7; D call uncertain. CDR1 is MNHEY and CDR2 is SVGAGI in the germline V gene. The CDR3 consists of 15 residues. V lost 7 bases to trimming and J lost 0 bases, with 16 bases between them. This chain's CDR3 is CASIVRLGSSYEQYF. As DNA, the CDR3 is TGTGCCAGCATCGTGAGACTGGGTAGCTCCTACGAGCAGTACTTC.

The chain carries TRBV7-8 and TRBJ1-1; 8 nucleotides match TRBD1. Trimming cost V 5 bases and J 5 bases; bases outside gene matches: 4. CDR3 length: 13 residues. The V gene's germline CDR1 is SGHVS and CDR2 FQNEAQ. This chain's CDR3 is CASSQTGVTEAFF. CDR3 DNA sequence: TGTGCCAGCAGCCAGACAGGGGTTACTGAAGCTTTCTTT.

The chain carries TRBV7-9 and TRBJ1-1, with a weak D call TRBD1 (6 bases). The CDR3 consists of 16 residues. V was cut by 2 bases and J by 3 bases, with 16 bases left in between. In germline, CDR1 is SEHNR, CDR2 FQNEAQ (reference sequence). The CDR3 sequence: CASSLKAGEGDTEAFF. CDR3 coding DNA: TGTGCCAGCAGCTTAAAGGCAGGGGAGGGGGACACTGAAGCTTTCTTT.

The CDR3 spells CASSGGPGEKLFF. In DNA form, the CDR3 reads TGTGCCTCCAGCGGGGGGCCTGGTGAAAAACTGTTTTTT. V and J are TRBV2 and TRBJ1-4; possibly TRBD1 for D (6 bases). The CDR3 sequence is 13 residues long. The V and J ends lost 11 bases and 7 bases respectively, with 17 bases between them. Looked up from germline, CDR1 is SNHLY and CDR2 is FYNNEI.

The V call is TRBV24-1, the J call TRBJ2-3, with a weak D call TRBD1 (6 bases). The ends were cut back, 3 bases at V and 2 bases at J, with 8 bases in the middle. Germline V gene lookup returns CDR1 KGHDR and CDR2 SFDVKD. The length of the CDR3 is 14 residues. DNA of the CDR3: TGTGCCACCAGTGATGGACAGCTCACAGATACGCAGTATTTT. Translating it yields CATSDGQLTDTQYF.

The genes are TRBV11-3 and TRBJ2-3, with 7 positions matching TRBD1. Germline V lookup: CDR1 SGHNT, CDR2 YENEEA. The CDR3 totals 15 residues. J lost 0 bases, V lost 4 bases, and 4 bases had no gene match. For the CDR3, the DNA is TGTGCCAGCAGCTCGGGACAGCTTAGCACAGATACGCAGTATTTT. Translation gives CASSSGQLSTDTQYF.

V usage is TRBV11-2 and J usage is TRBJ1-5, with 7 bases matching TRBD1. Germline V gene data show CDR1 as SGHAT and CDR2 as FQNNGV. V dropped 4 bases and J dropped 0; count of bases not matched to a gene: 6. The CDR3 length is 16 residues. DNA for the CDR3: TGTGCCAGCAGCTCCGGGACAGAGTATAGCAATCAGCCCCAGCATTTT. This encodes CASSSGTEYSNQPQHF.

V usage is TRBV4-1 and J usage is TRBJ1-3; 11 positions agree with TRBD1. CDR1 and CDR2 (germline): MGHRA, YSYEKL. The CDR3 is 17 amino acids. The ends lost 4 bases at V and 5 bases at J; junction bases unmatched: 10. CDR3 in amino acids: CASSLTSGTGGRNTIYF. CDR3 bases: TGCGCCAGCAGCCTAACCTCCGGGACAGGGGGGAGAAACACCATATATTTT.

This clone was seen once. This rearrangement joins TRBV19 to TRBJ2-3, with D perhaps matching TRBD1 (5 bases). V lost 0 bases to trimming and J lost 7 bases, with 11 bases between them. CDR1 and CDR2 from the germline V gene are LNHDA and SQIVND (reference sequence). This CDR3 spans 14 amino acids. The CDR3 bases are TGTGCCAGTAGTATAGATCTGGGGCCGAATACGCAGTATTTT. This codes for CASSIDLGPNTQYF.

The V and J genes are TRBV2 and TRBJ1-1; 7 bases match TRBD1. The CDR3 spans 15 residues. V was clipped by 9 bases and J by 0 bases; unmatched bases: 10. From germline, CDR1 is SNHLY and CDR2 FYNNEI. CDR3: CARAIQGYVNTEAFF. Written as DNA, the CDR3 is TGTGCCAGGGCGATACAGGGGTACGTGAACACTGAAGCTTTCTTT.

This clone occurred once. In the same sample, other DNA sequences code for this CDR3. The chain links TRBV5-1 to TRBJ1-2, with D possibly matching TRBD1 (6 bases). CDR3 length equals 13 residues. The V and J ends lost 0 bases and 4 bases respectively, with 7 bases between them. The germline gives CDR1 SGHRS, CDR2 YFSETQ. CDR3 residues: CASSLEGGYGYTF. The CDR3 nucleotides read TGCGCCAGCAGCTTGGAAGGGGGCTATGGCTACACCTTC. Variable domain in full (rest from reference TRBV5-1 and TRBJ1-2): KAGVTQTPRYLIKTRGQQVTLSCSPISGHRSVSWYQQTPGQGLQFLFEYFSETQRNKGNFPGRFSGRQFSNSRSEMNVSTLELGDSALYLCASSLEGGYGYTFGSGTRLTVV.

This chain uses TRBV5-4 with TRBJ1-2; no clear D gene. CDR1 and CDR2 from the germline V gene are SGHNT and YYREEE (reference sequence). This CDR3 is 15 amino acids long. V was shortened by 0 bases and J by 8 bases, with 17 bases between the two germline ends. The CDR3 loop is CASSLVSANPGGYTF. In DNA, the CDR3 is TGTGCCAGCAGCTTGGTGTCAGCTAATCCGGGGGGCTACACCTTC.

The rearrangement joins TRBV5-6 to TRBJ2-7, with D perhaps matching TRBD1 (6 bases). Looked up from germline, CDR1 is SGHDT and CDR2 is YYEEEE. V lost 1 base, J lost 5 bases, and 10 bases lay in between. The length of the CDR3 is 13 residues. CDR3 sequence: CASSLTGKNEQYF. DNA of the CDR3: TGTGCCAGCAGCTTGACAGGGAAGAACGAGCAGTACTTC. Variable domain in full (rest from reference TRBV5-6 and TRBJ2-7): DAGVTQSPTHLIKTRGQQVTLRCSPKSGHDTVSWYQQALGQGPQFIFQYYEEEERQRGNFPDRFSGHQFPNYSSELNVNALLLGDSALYLCASSLTGKNEQYFGPGTRLTVT.

The CDR3 is CASRTGVDGYTF. The CDR3 nucleotides read TGCGCCAGCAGGACCGGGGTGGATGGCTACACCTTC. This chain connects TRBV5-1 to TRBJ1-2; D not resolved. Germline loops: CDR1 SGHRS, CDR2 YFSETQ. The V gene lost 5 bases and the J gene lost 6 bases, with 11 bases spanning the gap. This CDR3 spans 12 amino acids.

This sequence joins TRBV12-5 and TRBJ1-2; D is unresolved. The germline gives CDR1 LGHNT, CDR2 FRNRAP. There are 17 residues in the CDR3. The ends were cut back, 1 base at V and 0 bases at J, with 15 bases in the middle. The CDR3 spells CASGLGSISPSNYGYTF. CDR3 nucleotide sequence: TGTGCTAGTGGTTTGGGATCGATCTCCCCATCTAACTATGGCTACACCTTC.

This clone appeared once. The chain combines TRBV11-2 with TRBJ2-5, with 8 bases lining up with TRBD1. Losses at the gene ends were 5 bases for V and 5 bases for J; bases not matched to a gene: 13. The CDR3 extends over 16 amino acids. Germline assignment: CDR1 SGHAT and CDR2 FQNNGV. CDR3 sequence: CASSPGQGRGSETQYF. The CDR3 DNA reads as TGTGCCAGCAGCCCCGGACAGGGCCGGGGCTCCGAGACCCAGTACTTC.

This clone appeared once. This chain uses TRBV6-5 with TRBJ1-3; the D is unclear. Germline V gene data show CDR1 as MNHEY and CDR2 as SVGAGI. V lost 4 bases and J 2 bases, leaving 6 bases between the germline ends. The CDR3 consists of 13 residues. CDR3 residues: CASSWTAGNTIYF. In DNA, the CDR3 is TGTGCCAGCAGTTGGACGGCTGGAAACACCATATATTTT.

This chain links TRBV19 with TRBJ1-3; maybe TRBD1 (5 bases). The CDR3 runs 12 residues. Germline loops: CDR1 LNHDA, CDR2 SQIVND (reference sequence). V lost 9 bases and J 2 bases, leaving 8 bases between the germline ends. CDR3 protein: CASGTAGNTIYF. DNA for the CDR3: TGTGCCAGCGGGACGGCTGGAAACACCATATATTTT.

The chain has TRBV5-4 and TRBJ1-6, with D possibly TRBD1 on 5 matching bases. V lost 0 bases and J 7 bases, leaving 17 bases between the germline ends. Germline V CDR1 and CDR2: SGHNT, YYREEE (reference sequence). The CDR3 sequence is 17 residues long. The CDR3 sequence is CASSLGVVGGVNSPLHF. The CDR3 bases are TGTGCCAGCAGCTTGGGGGTGGTGGGGGGTGTCAATTCACCCCTCCACTTT.

The chain uses TRBV19 and TRBJ1-5; a possible D gene is TRBD1 (5 bases). The CDR3 extends over 15 amino acids. Looked up from germline, CDR1 is LNHDA and CDR2 is SQIVND (reference sequence). V lost 5 bases and J 1 base, leaving 12 bases between the germline ends. This CDR3 reads CASSSGGASNQPQHF. Written as DNA, the CDR3 is TGTGCCAGTAGTTCGGGAGGGGCCAGCAATCAGCCCCAGCATTTT.